The T cell receptor beta chain described here comes from a study of blood T cell repertoires in COVID-19 (dated by TCRdb to about 2020). Concerning the study at large: Samples covering the acute and convalescent phases of COVID-19 were provided by collaborators in the United States, Italy and Spain. The material from the prospective study consisted of cDNA or gDNA derived from T cells, B-cell-depleted T cells, or PBMCs. Subjects who had been exposed to COVID-19, were actively infected with it, or had recovered from it provided the deeply sampled blood TCRbeta repertoires that made up the dataset. The repertoires were released in a freely available public database intended as a resource for research on the immune response to SARS-CoV-2. The samples were drawn from two sources: the first 160 participants of the ongoing ImmuneRACE study, and 950 to 1,500 subjects contributed by 6 global collaborators. A de-identified subject ID, COVID-19 status, age in years and sex were almost always included in the sample metadata. Where available, HLA class I and class II types were obtained from metadata supplied by the sample provider rather than from assay-based typing. Findings and caveats that apply to the study as a whole: The quantity of clinical and demographic metadata differed by source and by participant and was supplied without curation.

The immunoSEQ Assay, a bias-controlled multiplex PCR, was used to amplify TCRbeta CDR3 regions from genomic DNA. As for the authors' bioinformatics: Nucleated cell counts per sample were estimated from amplification of reference gene primers within the assay. To quantify the absolute abundance of each unique TCRbeta CDR3 rearrangement, sequence reads were collapsed and filtered. Productive Simpson clonality was computed per sample as the square root of Simpson's diversity index over productive rearrangements. TCRdb mirrors the immuneACCESS table, restricted to in-frame sequences. Some clones are absent from its copies; in checked studies, under half trace to an unresolved V gene, and the reason for the others is unknown. The D gene and trimming were derived from the DNA, and the V and J assignments and clone size from that table. The sample table holds some 160,000 clones, of which 85% to 90% were seen once. The ten largest clonotypes hold just over 2.5% of the sample.

As to this clone: Which antigen it targets is not known. No qualities accompany the bases; no much larger clone lies one base away.

V loses 3 bases, J loses 2 bases, and the germline ends lie 9 bases apart. Including cysteine and phenylalanine, the CDR3 has 14 amino acids. Only the CDR3 portion is preserved as DNA: 42 bases, with reading frame beginning at the first base. CDR1 and CDR2 are drawn from the germline V gene: SGDLS, YYNGEE. One collaborating source in Seattle enrolled patients during active infection and followed them longitudinally through the course of disease. Each collaborating institution followed its own protocols to collect whole blood in K2EDTA tubes. For TCRbeta analysis, collaborators shipped samples in one of three forms: frozen whole blood, isolated PBMCs, or DNA extracted from either of those sample types.

The receptor was derived from a woman aged 80 or over with COVID-19, enrolled during active disease. Sample: peripheral blood. The sequence joins TRBV9 to TRBJ1-3, with the D gene too uncertain to name. DNA sequence: TGTGCCAGCAGCGGTGGCGGGGCTGGAAACACCATATATTTT. Its product reads: CASSGGGAGNTIYF.